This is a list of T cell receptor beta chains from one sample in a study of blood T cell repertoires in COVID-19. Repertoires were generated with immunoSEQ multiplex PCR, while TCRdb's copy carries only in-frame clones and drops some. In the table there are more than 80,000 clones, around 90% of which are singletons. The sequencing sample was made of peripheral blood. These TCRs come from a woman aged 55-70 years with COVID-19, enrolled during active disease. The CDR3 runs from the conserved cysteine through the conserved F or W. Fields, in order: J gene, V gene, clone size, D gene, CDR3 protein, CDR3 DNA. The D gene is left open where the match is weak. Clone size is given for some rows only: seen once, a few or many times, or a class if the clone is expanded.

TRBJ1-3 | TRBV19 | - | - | CASNRGSGNTIYF | TGTGCCAGTAATAGGGGCTCTGGAAACACCATATATTTT
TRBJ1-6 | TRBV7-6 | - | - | CASSLLGEASSYNSPLHF | TGTGCCAGCAGCCTCCTGGGAGAAGCCAGCTCCTATAATTCACCCCTCCACTTT
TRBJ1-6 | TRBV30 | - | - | CAWSVGQLNSPLHF | TGTGCCTGGAGTGTAGGACAGTTAAATTCACCCCTCCACTTT
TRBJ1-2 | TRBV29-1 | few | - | CSVAGSYGYTF | TGCAGCGTTGCTGGCAGCTATGGCTACACCTTC
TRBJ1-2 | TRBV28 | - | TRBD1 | CASSVVPSRAGGFRYGYTF | TGTGCCAGCAGCGTTGTTCCCTCCAGGGCAGGGGGCTTTCGGTATGGCTACACCTTC
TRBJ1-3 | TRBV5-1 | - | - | CASSLDPTLTIYF | TGCGCCAGCAGCTTGGACCCGACTCTTACCATATATTTT
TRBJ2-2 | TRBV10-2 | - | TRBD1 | CASNNRGHTGELFF | TGCGCCAGCAATAACAGGGGGCACACCGGGGAGCTGTTTTTT
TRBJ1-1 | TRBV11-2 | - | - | CASSTDSSGEAFF | TGTGCCAGCAGCACTGACAGCTCAGGTGAAGCTTTCTTT
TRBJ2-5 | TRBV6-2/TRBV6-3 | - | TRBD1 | CASSYDTGGLETQYF | TGTGCCAGCAGTTACGATACAGGGGGCCTGGAGACCCAGTACTTC
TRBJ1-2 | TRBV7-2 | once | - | CASSLNRNGYTF | TGTGCCAGCAGCTTGAACAGGAATGGCTACACCTTC
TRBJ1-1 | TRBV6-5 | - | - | CASRISTGGTEAFF | TGTGCCAGCAGAATTTCAACCGGGGGCACTGAAGCTTTCTTT
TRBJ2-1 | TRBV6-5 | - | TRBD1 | CASSSQTGGQFF | TGTGCCAGCAGTTCCCAGACAGGGGGGCAGTTCTTC
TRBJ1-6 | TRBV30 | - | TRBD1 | CAWSPGTAYNSPLHF | TGTGCCTGGAGCCCGGGGACAGCCTATAATTCACCCCTCCACTTT
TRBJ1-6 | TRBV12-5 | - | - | CASGLGQLNSPLHF | TGTGCTAGTGGCCTCGGACAGTTGAATTCACCCCTCCACTTT
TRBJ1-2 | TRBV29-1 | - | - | CSVETDSYGYTF | TGCAGCGTTGAGACGGACAGCTATGGCTACACCTTC
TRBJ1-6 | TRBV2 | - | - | CASSEVGDMRNSPLHF | TGTGCCAGCAGTGAGGTTGGGGACATGCGGAATTCACCCCTCCACTTT
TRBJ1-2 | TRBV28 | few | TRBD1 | CASSLGQGTAGYTF | TGTGCCAGCAGTTTAGGACAGGGAACGGCCGGCTACACCTTC
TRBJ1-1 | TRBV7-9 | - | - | CASSFGISTTEAFF | TGTGCCAGCAGCTTCGGGATCTCCACCACTGAAGCTTTCTTT
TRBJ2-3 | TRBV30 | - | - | CAWSVRGPPDTQYF | TGTGCCTGGAGTGTAAGGGGCCCTCCAGATACGCAGTATTTT
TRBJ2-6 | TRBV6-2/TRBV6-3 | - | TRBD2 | CASSYHLAGAGSGANVLTF | TGTGCCAGCAGTTACCACCTAGCGGGGGCCGGTTCTGGGGCCAACGTCCTGACTTTC
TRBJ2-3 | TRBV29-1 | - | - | CSVEIPRLVLFTDTQYF | TGCAGCGTTGAAATCCCTCGACTAGTGCTATTCACAGATACGCAGTATTTT
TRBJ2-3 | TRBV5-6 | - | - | CASSLRLASSTDTQYF | TGTGCCAGCAGCTTGCGTCTCGCGTCTAGCACAGATACGCAGTATTTT
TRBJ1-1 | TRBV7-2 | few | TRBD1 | CASSSQGAGAFF | TGTGCCAGCAGCTCCCAGGGGGCCGGGGCTTTCTTT
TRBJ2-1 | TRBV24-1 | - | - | CATSDIQGNEQFF | TGTGCCACCAGTGATATCCAGGGTAACGAGCAGTTCTTC
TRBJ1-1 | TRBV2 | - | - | CASRGESLGLGAFF | TGTGCCAGCAGAGGCGAATCGTTGGGCCTGGGAGCTTTCTTT
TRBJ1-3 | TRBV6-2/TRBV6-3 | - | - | CASSYRVSGNTIYF | TGTGCCAGCAGTTACCGTGTCTCTGGAAACACCATATATTTT
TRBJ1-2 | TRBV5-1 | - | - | CASSLAPGNYGYTF | TGCGCCAGCAGCTTGGCCCCCGGGAACTATGGCTACACCTTC
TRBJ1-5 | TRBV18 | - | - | CASSPIGNSNQPQHF | TGTGCCAGCTCACCAATCGGTAATAGCAATCAGCCCCAGCATTTT
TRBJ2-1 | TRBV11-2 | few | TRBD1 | CASSYRGLSYNEQFF | TGTGCCAGCAGCTACAGGGGCTTATCCTACAATGAGCAGTTCTTC
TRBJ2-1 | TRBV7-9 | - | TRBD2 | CASSTWTSGASNEQFF | TGTGCCAGCAGCACATGGACTAGCGGGGCTAGCAATGAGCAGTTCTTC
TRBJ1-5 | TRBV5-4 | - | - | CATQNQPQHF | TGTGCCACACAAAATCAGCCCCAGCATTTT
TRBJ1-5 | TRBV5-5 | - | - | CASSFSSNQPQHF | TGTGCCAGCAGCTTCTCTAGCAATCAGCCCCAGCATTTT
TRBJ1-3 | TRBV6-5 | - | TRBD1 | CASSQQGNGNTIYF | TGTGCCAGCAGTCAACAGGGGAATGGAAACACCATATATTTT
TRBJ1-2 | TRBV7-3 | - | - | CASSGGGGYTF | TGTGCCAGCAGCGGCGGAGGAGGCTACACCTTC
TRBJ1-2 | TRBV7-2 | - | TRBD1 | CASSFRQGALGRDGYTF | TGTGCCAGCAGCTTTAGACAGGGGGCTTTAGGGCGTGATGGCTACACCTTC
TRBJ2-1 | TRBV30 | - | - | CAWSVSRAYEQFF | TGTGCGTGGAGTGTATCGAGGGCCTACGAGCAGTTCTTC
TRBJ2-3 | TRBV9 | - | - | CASSLWDTRTDTQYF | TGTGCCAGCAGCCTGTGGGACACCCGCACAGATACGCAGTATTTT
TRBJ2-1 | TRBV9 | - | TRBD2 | CASSATSGAYNEQFF | TGTGCCAGCAGCGCGACTAGCGGGGCTTACAATGAGCAGTTCTTC
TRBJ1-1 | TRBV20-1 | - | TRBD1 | CSARGDREVFF | TGCAGTGCAAGGGGGGACAGGGAGGTTTTCTTT
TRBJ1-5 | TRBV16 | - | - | CASSQSTGQPQHF | TGTGCCAGCAGCCAATCAACGGGACAGCCCCAGCATTTT
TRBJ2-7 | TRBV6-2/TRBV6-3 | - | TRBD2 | CASSYSGLAGAYHSYEQYF | TGTGCCAGCAGTTACTCGGGACTAGCGGGGGCCTATCATTCCTACGAGCAGTACTTC
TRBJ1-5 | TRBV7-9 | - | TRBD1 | CASSLGTGGSANQPQHF | TGTGCCAGCAGCTTAGGGACAGGGGGCTCCGCCAATCAGCCCCAGCATTTT
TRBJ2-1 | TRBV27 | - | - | CATSSLSYNEQFF | TGTGCCACCTCGAGCCTCTCCTACAATGAGCAGTTCTTC
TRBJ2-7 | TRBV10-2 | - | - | CASSRGWLGRSYEQYF | TGCGCCAGCAGTAGAGGCTGGTTGGGGCGATCCTACGAGCAGTACTTC
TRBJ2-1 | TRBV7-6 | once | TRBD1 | CASSPGQGASSYNEQFF | TGTGCCAGCAGCCCTGGACAGGGGGCGAGCTCCTACAATGAGCAGTTCTTC
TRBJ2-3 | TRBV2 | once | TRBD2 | CASSDLWKRGYSGDTQYF | TGTGCCAGCAGTGATTTGTGGAAGCGGGGGTACTCCGGAGATACGCAGTATTTT
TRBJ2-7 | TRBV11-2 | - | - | CASSLARTVAYEQYF | TGTGCCAGCAGCTTAGCTCGGACAGTCGCCTACGAGCAGTACTTC
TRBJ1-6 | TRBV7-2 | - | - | CASSFIWRSPLHF | TGTGCCAGCAGCTTCATTTGGAGATCACCCCTCCACTTT
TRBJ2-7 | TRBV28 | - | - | CASTTGYEQYF | TGTGCCAGCACGACGGGCTACGAGCAGTACTTC
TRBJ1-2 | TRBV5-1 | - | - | CASSGSSGGYTF | TGCGCCAGCAGCGGAAGCTCGGGTGGCTACACCTTC
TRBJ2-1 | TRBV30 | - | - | CAWSVHSAGVQSPRYNEQFF | TGTGCCTGGAGTGTGCATAGCGCAGGGGTCCAAAGTCCACGGTACAATGAGCAGTTCTTC
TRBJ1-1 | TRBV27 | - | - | CASSLSGGANTEAFF | TGTGCCAGCAGTTTATCAGGCGGAGCTAACACTGAAGCTTTCTTT
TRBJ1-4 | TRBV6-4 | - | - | CASSDSGGSEKLFF | TGTGCCAGCAGTGACTCAGGGGGAAGCGAAAAACTGTTTTTT
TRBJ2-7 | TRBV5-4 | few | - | CASSLDRGTYEQYF | TGTGCCAGCAGCTTGGATCGGGGTACCTACGAGCAGTACTTC
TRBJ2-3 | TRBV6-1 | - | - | CASSEALSWGGATAGTDTQYF | TGTGCCAGCAGTGAAGCGCTGTCGTGGGGGGGGGCCACAGCGGGGACAGATACGCAGTATTTT
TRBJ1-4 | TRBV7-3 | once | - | CASSSSGSEKLFF | TGTGCCAGCAGCTCGTCAGGAAGCGAAAAACTGTTTTTT
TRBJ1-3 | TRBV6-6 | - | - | CASRAAGNTIYF | TGTGCCAGCAGGGCTGCTGGAAACACCATATATTTT
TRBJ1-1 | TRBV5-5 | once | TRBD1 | CASSRGTGGRTEAFF | TGTGCCAGCAGCCGGGGGACAGGGGGCAGGACTGAAGCTTTCTTT
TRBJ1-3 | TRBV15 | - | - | CATSTPRGTGNTIYF | TGTGCCACCAGCACCCCTAGGGGGACTGGAAACACCATATATTTT
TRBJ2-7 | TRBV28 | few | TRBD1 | CASSLYPWGQGAYEQYF | TGTGCCAGCAGTTTATATCCCTGGGGACAGGGGGCCTACGAGCAGTACTTC